This TCR beta chain derives from a study of T cell clonality in common variable immunodeficiency. Study-wide results and limits: CVID subjects had higher TCRbeta clonality than healthy controls, most marked in about a third.

Each donor provided roughly 4.5 to 8.5 ml of heparinized whole blood. This table comes from immunoSEQ multiplex PCR, and its TCRdb copy is limited to in-frame clones, with some not included. Altogether approximately 56,000 clones were found in the sample, and no singletons occur. On this clone: What it binds is not known. From the germline J gene comes the end of the CDR3, since the read stops 3 residues before it.

Germline V lookup: CDR1 WNHNN, CDR2 SYGVQD (reference sequence). CDR3 length: 14 amino acids. The V and J ends lost 5 bases and 5 bases respectively, with 16 bases between them. J is TRBJ2-7 and V is TRBV10-1; the D gene is possibly TRBD1 (5 bases). The source is a person aged 18-70 years in good health. The sample was peripheral blood mononuclear cells. The CDR3 loop reads CASSPTAPGNEQYF. The DNA read from the CDR3 is TGCGCCAGCAGTCCAACTGCCCCAGGGAACGAG.